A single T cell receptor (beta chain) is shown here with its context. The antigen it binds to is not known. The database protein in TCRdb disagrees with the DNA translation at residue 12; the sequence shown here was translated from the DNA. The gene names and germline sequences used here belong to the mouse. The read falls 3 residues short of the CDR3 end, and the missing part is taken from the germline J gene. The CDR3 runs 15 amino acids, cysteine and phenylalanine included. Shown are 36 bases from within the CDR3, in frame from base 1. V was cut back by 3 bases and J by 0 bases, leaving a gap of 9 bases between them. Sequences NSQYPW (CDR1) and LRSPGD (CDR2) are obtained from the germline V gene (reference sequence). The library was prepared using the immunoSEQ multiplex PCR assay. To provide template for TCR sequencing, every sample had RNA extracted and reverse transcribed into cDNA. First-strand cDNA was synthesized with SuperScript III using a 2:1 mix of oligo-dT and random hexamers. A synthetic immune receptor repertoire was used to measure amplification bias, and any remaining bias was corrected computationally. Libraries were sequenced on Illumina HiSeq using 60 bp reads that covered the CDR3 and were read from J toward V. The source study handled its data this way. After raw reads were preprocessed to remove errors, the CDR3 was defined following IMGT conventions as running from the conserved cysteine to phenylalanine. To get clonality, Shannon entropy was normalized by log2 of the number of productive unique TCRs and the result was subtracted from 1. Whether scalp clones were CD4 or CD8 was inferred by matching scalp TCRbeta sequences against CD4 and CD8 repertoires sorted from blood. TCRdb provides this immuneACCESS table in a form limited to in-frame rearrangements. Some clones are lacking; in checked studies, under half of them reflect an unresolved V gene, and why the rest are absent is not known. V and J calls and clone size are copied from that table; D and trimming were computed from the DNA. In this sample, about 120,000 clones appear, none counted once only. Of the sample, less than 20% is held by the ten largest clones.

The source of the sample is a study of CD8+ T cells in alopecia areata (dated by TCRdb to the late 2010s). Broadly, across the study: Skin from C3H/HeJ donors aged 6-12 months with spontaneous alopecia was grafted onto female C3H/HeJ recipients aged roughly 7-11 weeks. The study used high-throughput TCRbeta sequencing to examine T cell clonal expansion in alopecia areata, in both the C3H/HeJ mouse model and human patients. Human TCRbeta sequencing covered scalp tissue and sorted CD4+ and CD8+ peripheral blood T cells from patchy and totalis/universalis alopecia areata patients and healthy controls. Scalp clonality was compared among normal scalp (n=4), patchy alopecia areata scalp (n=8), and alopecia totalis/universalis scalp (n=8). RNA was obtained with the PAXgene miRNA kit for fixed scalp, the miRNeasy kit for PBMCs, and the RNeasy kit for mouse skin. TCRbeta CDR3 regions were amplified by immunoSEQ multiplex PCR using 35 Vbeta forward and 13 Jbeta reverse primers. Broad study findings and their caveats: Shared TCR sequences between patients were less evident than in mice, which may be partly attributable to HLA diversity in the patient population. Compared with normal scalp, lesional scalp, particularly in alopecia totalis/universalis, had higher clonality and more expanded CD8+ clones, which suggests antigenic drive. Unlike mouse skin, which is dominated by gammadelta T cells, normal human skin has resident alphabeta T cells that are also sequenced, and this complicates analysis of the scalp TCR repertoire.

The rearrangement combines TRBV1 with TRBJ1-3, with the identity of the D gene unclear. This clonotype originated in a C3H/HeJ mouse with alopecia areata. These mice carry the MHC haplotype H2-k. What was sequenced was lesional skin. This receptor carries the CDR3 CTCSARHSSGNTLYF. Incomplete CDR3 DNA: TGCACCTGCAGTGCCAGACACAGTTCTGGAAATACG.